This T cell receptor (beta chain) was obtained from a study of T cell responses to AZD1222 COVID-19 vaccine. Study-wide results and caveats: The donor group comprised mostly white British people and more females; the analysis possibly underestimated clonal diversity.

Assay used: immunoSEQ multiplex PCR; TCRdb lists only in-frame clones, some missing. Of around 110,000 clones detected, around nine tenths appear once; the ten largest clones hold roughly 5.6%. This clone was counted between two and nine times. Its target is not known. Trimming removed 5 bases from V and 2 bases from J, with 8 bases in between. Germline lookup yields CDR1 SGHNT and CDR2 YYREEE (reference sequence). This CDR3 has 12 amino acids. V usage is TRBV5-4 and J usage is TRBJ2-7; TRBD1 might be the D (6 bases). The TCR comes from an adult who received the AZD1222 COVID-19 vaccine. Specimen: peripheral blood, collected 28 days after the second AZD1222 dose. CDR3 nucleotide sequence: TGTGCCAGCAGAAGGGACACCTACGAGCAGTACTTC. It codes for CASRRDTYEQYF. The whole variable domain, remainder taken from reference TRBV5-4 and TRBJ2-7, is ETGVTQSPTHLIKTRGQQVTLRCSSQSGHNTVSWYQQALGQGPQFIFQYYREEENGRGNFPPRFSGLQFPNYSSELNVNALELDDSALYLCASRRDTYEQYFGPGTRLTVT.